The source of this T cell receptor beta chain is a study of shared clonotypes between healthy human individuals. Overall study context: Plates per donor: three CD4 naive, three CD4 memory, two CD8 naive, one CD8 memory.

Donation came from healthy HIV-negative adults that had no recent acute infections or vaccinations. Study conclusions and caveats: Some clonotypes were shared by all four sorted-subset donors, while others were not shared. The non-shared ones had lower generation probabilities than the shared ones.

Trimming cost V 1 base and J 6 bases, with 12 bases left between them. Germline CDR1 and CDR2: GTSNPN and SVGIG (reference sequence). CDR3 size: 13 residues. Remarks on this clone: The antigen is not known.

The sorted-subset replicate PCRs were given roughly 190 ng DNA, which is tens of thousands of T cell genomes. Generated by immunoSEQ multiplex PCR, the TCRdb table keeps only in-frame clones and is missing some. The table lists roughly 1.5 million clones, approximately 98% of them singletons. The sequence was obtained from a man in his thirties or forties in good health. The material sequenced was naive CD4+ T cells sorted from blood. Subset indicated: CD45RA+ positively selected. The V call is TRBV30, the J call TRBJ1-2; TRBD1 might be the D (6 bases). CDR3 sequence: CAWSEFEGDGYTF. The CDR3 DNA sequence: TGTGCCTGGAGTGAGTTTGAGGGGGATGGCTACACCTTC.